Each of the 9 T cell receptor beta chains below was sequenced from the same sample in a study of blood T cell repertoires in COVID-19 (TCRdb year 2020). Libraries were made using the immunoSEQ multiplex PCR assay. This is the immuneACCESS table as TCRdb keeps it, with only in-frame sequences that have V and J called. A part of the clones is gone; compared with another copy, unresolved V genes explain less than half, and the rest is unexplained. The sample table contains 150,000 or so clones; only one count was recorded for over 90% of them. In total, the top ten clones hold 0.53% of the sample. Material for sequencing was peripheral blood. The receptors shown here come from a man aged 50 to 60 with acute or convalescent COVID-19.

V gene TRBV21-1 combines with J gene TRBJ1-4; TRBD1 is the table's D call, not checked against the DNA. TRBV21-1 is labeled a pseudogene. This CDR3 has 16 amino acids. As DNA, the CDR3 is TGTGCCAGCAGCAAACGAAAACAGGGGGTTGGCGAAAAACTGTTTTTT. Amino acids: CASSKRKQGVGEKLFF.

Only one count was recorded for this clone. This chain uses TRBV4-2 with TRBJ1-2; D ambiguous. Germline V lookup: CDR1 LGHNA, CDR2 YNFKEQ. The CDR3 runs to 15 residues. V dropped 4 bases and J dropped 6 bases, with 18 bases sitting between them. The CDR3 region is CASSLNRDLLHGYTF. CDR3 sequence (DNA): TGTGCCAGCAGCCTGAACAGAGACCTCCTGCATGGCTACACCTTC.

V gene TRBV25-1 combines with J gene TRBJ1-4; the match to TRBD1 covers 10 bases. The CDR3 covers 14 residues. Germline values: CDR1 MGHDK, CDR2 SYGVNS. V shed 4 bases, J shed 8 bases, and the junction held 4 bases outside the gene matches. CDR3 sequence reads: CASSGWDRGEKLFF. DNA for the CDR3: TGTGCCAGCAGTGGATGGGACAGGGGCGAAAAACTGTTTTTT.

This chain connects TRBV4-2 to TRBJ2-2; 8 nucleotides line up with TRBD2. Trimming removed 0 bases from V and 4 bases from J; junction bases left unmatched: 7. Germline V CDR1 and CDR2: LGHNA, YNFKEQ. The length of the CDR3 is 17 residues. The CDR3 nucleotides read TGTGCCAGCAGCCAAGATGGAGCGGGAGCAGGCACCGGGGAGCTGTTTTTT. Its translation: CASSQDGAGAGTGELFF.

The chain combines TRBV5-1 with TRBJ2-2, with D perhaps matching TRBD1 (5 bases). The CDR3 is 14 amino acids. Germline CDR1 SGHRS, CDR2 YFSETQ. V was shortened by 5 bases and J by 1 base, with 9 bases between the two germline ends. The CDR3 reads CASRTALNTGELFF. The CDR3 DNA reads as TGCGCCAGCAGGACAGCATTGAACACCGGGGAGCTGTTTTTT.

This clone turned up a few times. The chain employs TRBV6-6 and TRBJ1-6; 9 positions agree with TRBD1. CDR3 length: 16 amino acids. V was clipped by 2 bases and J by 9 bases; unmatched bases: 8. The germline V gene encodes CDR1 MNHNY and CDR2 SVGAGI (reference sequence). The CDR3 region has the DNA TGTGCCAGCAGTTACCCAGGACAGGGGAAGGCTTCACCCCTCCACTTT. Protein sequence: CASSYPGQGKASPLHF.

In nucleotides, the CDR3 is TGTGCCTGGAGGCCCGGGACAGGGATTTTTGGGCAGTACTTC. Translation: CAWRPGTGIFGQYF. The V call is TRBV30, the J call TRBJ2-7, with 9 bases identical to TRBD1. Trimming at V came to 3 bases and at J to 9 bases, leaving 12 bases not matched to a gene. The CDR3 is 14 amino acids. Germline CDR1 reads GTSNPN; CDR2 reads SVGIG (reference sequence).

This clone was recorded a few times. The J gene is TRBJ2-3, the V gene TRBV5-4, with TRBD1 matching over 10 bases. CDR1 and CDR2 from the germline V gene are SGHNT and YYREEE (reference sequence). CDR3 length: 17 residues. Trimming removed 4 bases from V and 0 bases from J; junction bases left unmatched: 8. Here the CDR3 reads CASSTWDRGASTDTQYF. CDR3 DNA sequence: TGTGCCAGCAGCACGTGGGACAGGGGAGCTAGCACAGATACGCAGTATTTT.

This chain joins TRBV7-3 and TRBJ2-2; D not certain. Germline V CDR1 and CDR2: SGHTA, FQGTGA. Trimming took off 4 bases at V and 4 bases at J, with 7 bases between the two ends. The CDR3 has 13 residues. This CDR3 is CASSSAGTGELFF. The CDR3 nucleotides are TGTGCCAGCAGCTCTGCAGGCACCGGGGAGCTGTTTTTT.